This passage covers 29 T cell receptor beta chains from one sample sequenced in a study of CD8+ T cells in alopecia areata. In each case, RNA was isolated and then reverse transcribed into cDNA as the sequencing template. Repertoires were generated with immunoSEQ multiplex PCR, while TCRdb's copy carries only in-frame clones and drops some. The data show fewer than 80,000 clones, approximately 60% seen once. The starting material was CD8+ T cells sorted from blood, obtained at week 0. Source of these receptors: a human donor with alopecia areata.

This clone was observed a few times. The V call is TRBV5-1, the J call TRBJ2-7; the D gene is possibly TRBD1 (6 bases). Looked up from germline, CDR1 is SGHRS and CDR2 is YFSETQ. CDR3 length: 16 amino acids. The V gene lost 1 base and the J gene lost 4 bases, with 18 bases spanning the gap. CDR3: CASSLSYHRDRYEQYF. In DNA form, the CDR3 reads TGCGCCAGCAGCTTGTCTTACCACAGGGATAGGTACGAGCAGTACTTC.

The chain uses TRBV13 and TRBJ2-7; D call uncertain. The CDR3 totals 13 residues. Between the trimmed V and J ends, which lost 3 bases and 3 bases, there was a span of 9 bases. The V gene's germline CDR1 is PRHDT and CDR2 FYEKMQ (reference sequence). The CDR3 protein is CASSLVTNYEQYF. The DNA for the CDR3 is TGTGCCAGCAGCTTGGTAACTAACTACGAGCAGTACTTC.

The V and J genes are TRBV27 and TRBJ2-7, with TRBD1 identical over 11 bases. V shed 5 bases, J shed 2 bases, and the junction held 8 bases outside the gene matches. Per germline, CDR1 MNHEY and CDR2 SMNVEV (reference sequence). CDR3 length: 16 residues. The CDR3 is CASSPLSGQGAYEQYF. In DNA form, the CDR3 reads TGTGCCAGCAGTCCCCTCTCGGGACAGGGGGCCTACGAGCAGTACTTC.

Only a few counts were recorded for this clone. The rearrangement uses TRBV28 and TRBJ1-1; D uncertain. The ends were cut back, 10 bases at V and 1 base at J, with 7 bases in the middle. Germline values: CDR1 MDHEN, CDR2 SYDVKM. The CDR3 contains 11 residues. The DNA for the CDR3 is TGTGCCACGGCCCCGAACACTGAAGCTTTCTTT. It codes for CATAPNTEAFF.

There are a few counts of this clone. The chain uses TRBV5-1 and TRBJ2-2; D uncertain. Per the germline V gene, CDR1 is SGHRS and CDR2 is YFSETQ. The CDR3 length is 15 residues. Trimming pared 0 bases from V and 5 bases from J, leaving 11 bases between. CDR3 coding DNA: TGCGCCAGCAGCTTGGACCGGTCGTGGACCGGGGAGCTGTTTTTT. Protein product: CASSLDRSWTGELFF.

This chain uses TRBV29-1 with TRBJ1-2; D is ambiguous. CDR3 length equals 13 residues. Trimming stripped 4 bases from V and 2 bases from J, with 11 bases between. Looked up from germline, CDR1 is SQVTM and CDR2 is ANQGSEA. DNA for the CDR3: TGCAGCGTTGTAGACTTCGAGAACTATGGCTACACCTTC. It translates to CSVVDFENYGYTF.

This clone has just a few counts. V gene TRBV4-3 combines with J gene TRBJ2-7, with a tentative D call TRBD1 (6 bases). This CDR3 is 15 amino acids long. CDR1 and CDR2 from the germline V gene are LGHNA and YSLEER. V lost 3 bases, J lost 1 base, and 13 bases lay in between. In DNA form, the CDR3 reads TGCGCCAGCAGCCACCAGGAGGACAGTTCCTACGAGCAGTACTTC. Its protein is CASSHQEDSSYEQYF.

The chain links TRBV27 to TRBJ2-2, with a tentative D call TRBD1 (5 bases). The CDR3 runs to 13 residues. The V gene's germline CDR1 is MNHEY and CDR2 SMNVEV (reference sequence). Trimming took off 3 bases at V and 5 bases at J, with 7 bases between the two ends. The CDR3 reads CASSFRQTGELFF. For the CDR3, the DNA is TGTGCCAGCAGTTTTCGACAGACCGGGGAGCTGTTTTTT.

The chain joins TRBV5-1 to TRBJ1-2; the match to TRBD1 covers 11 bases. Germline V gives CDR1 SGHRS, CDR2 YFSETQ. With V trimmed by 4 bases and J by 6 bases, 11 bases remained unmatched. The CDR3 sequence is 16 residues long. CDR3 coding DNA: TGCGCCAGCAGCCGCGGACAGGGGGCGCGGGAAGATGGCTACACCTTC. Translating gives CASSRGQGAREDGYTF. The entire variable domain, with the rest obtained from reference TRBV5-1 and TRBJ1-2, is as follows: KAGVTQTPRYLIKTRGQQVTLSCSPISGHRSVSWYQQTPGQGLQFLFEYFSETQRNKGNFPGRFSGRQFSNSRSEMNVSTLELGDSALYLCASSRGQGAREDGYTFGSGTRLTVV.

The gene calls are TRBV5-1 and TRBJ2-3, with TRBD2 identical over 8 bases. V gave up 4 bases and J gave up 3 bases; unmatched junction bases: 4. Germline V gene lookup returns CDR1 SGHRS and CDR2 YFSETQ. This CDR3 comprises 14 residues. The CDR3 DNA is TGCGCCAGCAGCCGGGGGGGTAGGACAGATACGCAGTATTTT. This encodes CASSRGGRTDTQYF.

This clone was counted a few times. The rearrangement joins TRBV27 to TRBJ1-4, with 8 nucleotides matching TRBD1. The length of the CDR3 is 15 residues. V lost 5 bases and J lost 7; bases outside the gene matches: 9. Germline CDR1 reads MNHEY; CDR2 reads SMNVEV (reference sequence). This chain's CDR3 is CASSLGQGPREKLFF. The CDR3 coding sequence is TGTGCCAGCAGTCTCGGACAGGGCCCGCGTGAAAAACTGTTTTTT. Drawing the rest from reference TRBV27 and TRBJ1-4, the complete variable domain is EAQVTQNPRYLITVTGKKLTVTCSQNMNHEYMSWYRQDPGLGLRQIYYSMNVEVTDKGDVPEGYKVSRKEKRNFPLILESPSPNQTSLYFCASSLGQGPREKLFFGSGTQLSVL.

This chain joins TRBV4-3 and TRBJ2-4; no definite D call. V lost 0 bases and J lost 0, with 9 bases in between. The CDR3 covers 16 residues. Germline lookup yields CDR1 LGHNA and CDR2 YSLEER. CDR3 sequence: CASSQEGRLAKNIQYF. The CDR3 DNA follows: TGCGCCAGCAGCCAAGAGGGCAGGCTAGCCAAAAACATTCAGTACTTC.

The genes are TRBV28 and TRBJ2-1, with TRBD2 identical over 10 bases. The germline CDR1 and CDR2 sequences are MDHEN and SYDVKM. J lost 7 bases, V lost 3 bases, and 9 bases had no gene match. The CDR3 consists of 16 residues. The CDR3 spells CASSLVASGSTNEQFF. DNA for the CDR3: TGTGCCAGCAGTTTGGTAGCTAGCGGGAGTACAAATGAGCAGTTCTTC.

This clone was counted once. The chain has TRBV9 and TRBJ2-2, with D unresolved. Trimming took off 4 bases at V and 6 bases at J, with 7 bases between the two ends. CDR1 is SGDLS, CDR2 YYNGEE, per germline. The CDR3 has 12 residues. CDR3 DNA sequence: TGTGCCAGCAGCTCCCCTCCCGGGGAGCTGTTTTTT. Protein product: CASSSPPGELFF.

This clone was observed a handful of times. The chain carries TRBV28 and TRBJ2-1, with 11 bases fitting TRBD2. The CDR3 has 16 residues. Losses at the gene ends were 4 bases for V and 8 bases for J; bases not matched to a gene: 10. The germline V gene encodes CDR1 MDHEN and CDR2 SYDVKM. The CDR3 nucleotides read TGTGCCAGCAGTTCCTGGCAACTAGCGGGAGTTGATGAGCAGTTCTTC. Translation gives CASSSWQLAGVDEQFF.

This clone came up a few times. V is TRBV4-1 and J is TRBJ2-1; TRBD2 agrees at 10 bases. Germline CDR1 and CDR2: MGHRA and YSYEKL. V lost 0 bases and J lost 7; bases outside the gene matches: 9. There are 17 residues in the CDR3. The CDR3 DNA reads TGCGCCAGCAGCCAAGAATCATCTAGCGGGAGAATGAATGAGCAGTTCTTC. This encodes CASSQESSSGRMNEQFF.

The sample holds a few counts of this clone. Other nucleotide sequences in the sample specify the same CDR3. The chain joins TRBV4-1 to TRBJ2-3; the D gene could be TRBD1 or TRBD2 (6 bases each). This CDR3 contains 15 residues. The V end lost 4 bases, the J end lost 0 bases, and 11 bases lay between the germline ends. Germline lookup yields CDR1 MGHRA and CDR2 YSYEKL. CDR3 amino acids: CASSLGGTSTDTQYF. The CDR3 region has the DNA TGCGCCAGCAGCCTCGGAGGGACAAGCACAGATACGCAGTATTTT.

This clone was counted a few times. The CDR3 sequence: CASSLSIKNIQYF. DNA for the CDR3: TGTGCCAGCAGTTTATCGATCAAAAACATTCAGTACTTC. The chain has TRBV28 and TRBJ2-4; D gene uncertain. From germline, CDR1 is MDHEN and CDR2 SYDVKM. The CDR3 contains 13 residues. The V end lost 1 base, the J end lost 3 bases, and 4 bases lay between the germline ends.

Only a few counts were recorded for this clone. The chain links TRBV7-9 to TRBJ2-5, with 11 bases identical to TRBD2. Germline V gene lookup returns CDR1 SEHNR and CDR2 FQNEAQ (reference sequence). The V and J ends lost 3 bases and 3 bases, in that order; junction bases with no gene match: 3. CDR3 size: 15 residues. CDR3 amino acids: CASSFPTSGEETQYF. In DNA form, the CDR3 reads TGTGCCAGCAGCTTCCCGACTAGCGGGGAAGAGACCCAGTACTTC.

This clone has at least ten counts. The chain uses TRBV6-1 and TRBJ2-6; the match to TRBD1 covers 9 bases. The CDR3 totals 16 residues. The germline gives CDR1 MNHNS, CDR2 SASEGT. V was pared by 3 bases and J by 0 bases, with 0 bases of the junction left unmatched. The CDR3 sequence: CASSEDRGSGANVLTF. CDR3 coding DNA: TGTGCCAGCAGTGAGGACAGGGGCTCTGGGGCCAACGTCCTGACTTTC.

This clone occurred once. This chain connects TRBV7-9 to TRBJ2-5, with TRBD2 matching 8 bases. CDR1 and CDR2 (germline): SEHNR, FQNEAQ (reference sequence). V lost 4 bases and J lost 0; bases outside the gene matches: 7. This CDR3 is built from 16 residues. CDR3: CASSSPGTRYQETQYF. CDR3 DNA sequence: TGTGCCAGCAGCTCCCCCGGGACTAGGTACCAAGAGACCCAGTACTTC.

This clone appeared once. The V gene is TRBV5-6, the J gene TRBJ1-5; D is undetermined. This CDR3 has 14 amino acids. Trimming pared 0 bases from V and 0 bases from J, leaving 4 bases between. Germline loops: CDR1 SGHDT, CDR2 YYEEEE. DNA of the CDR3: TGTGCCAGCAGCTTGGGGGGTAGCAATCAGCCCCAGCATTTT. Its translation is CASSLGGSNQPQHF.

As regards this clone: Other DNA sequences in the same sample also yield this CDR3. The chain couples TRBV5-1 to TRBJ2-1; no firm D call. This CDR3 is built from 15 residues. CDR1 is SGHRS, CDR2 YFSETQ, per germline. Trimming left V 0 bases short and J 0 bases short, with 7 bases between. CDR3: CASSLDPSSYNEQFF. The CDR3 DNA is TGCGCCAGCAGCTTGGATCCTAGCTCCTACAATGAGCAGTTCTTC.

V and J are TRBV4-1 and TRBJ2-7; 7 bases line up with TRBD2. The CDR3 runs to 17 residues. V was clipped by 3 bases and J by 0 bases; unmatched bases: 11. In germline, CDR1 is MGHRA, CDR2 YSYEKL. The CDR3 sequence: CASSHGGGTLLSYEQYF. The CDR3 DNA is TGCGCCAGCAGCCATGGGGGAGGGACCCTCCTCTCCTACGAGCAGTACTTC.

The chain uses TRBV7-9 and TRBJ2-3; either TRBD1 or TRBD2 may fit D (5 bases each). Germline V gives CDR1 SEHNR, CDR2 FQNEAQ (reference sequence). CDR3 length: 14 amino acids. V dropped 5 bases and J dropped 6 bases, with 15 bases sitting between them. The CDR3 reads CASSPPGTGDTQYF. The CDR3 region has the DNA TGTGCCAGCAGCCCGCCCGGGACGGGTGATACGCAGTATTTT.

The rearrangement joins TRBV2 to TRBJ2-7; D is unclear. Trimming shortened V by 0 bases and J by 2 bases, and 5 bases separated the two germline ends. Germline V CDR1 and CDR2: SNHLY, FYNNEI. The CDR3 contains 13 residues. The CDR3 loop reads CASSEAATYEQYF. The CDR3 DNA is TGTGCCAGCAGTGAAGCGGCGACCTACGAGCAGTACTTC. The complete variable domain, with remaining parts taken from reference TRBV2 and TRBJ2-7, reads EPEVTQTPSHQVTQMGQEVILRCVPISNHLYFYWYRQILGQKVEFLVSFYNNEISEKSEIFDDQFSVERPDGSNFTLKIRSTKLEDSAMYFCASSEAATYEQYFGPGTRLTVT.

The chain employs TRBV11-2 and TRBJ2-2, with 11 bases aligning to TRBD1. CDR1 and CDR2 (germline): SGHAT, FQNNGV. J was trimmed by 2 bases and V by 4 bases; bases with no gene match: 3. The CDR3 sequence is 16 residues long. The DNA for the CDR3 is TGTGCCAGCAGCTACGGGACAGGGGGAAACACCGGGGAGCTGTTTTTT. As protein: CASSYGTGGNTGELFF.

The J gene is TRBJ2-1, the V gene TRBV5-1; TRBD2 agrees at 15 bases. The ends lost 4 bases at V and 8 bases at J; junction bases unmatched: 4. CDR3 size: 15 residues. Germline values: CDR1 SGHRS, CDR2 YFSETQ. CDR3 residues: CASSLGLAGGHEQFF. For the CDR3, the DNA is TGCGCCAGCAGCCTGGGACTAGCGGGAGGACATGAGCAGTTCTTC.

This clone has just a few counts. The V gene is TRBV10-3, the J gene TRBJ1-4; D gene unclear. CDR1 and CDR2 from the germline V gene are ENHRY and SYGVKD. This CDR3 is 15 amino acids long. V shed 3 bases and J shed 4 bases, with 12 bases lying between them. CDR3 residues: CAISDPIGINEKLFF. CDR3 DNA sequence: TGTGCCATCAGTGATCCCATAGGGATTAATGAAAAACTGTTTTTT.